These 32 T cell receptor beta chains share one sample of origin, sequenced in a study of monozygotic twins with inflammatory bowel disease. TCRdb reprocessed the 5' RACE reads and keeps a single row for each CDR3 protein, giving no DNA. Seen in this sample are 300,000 to 400,000 distinct CDR3 sequences; the ten most common clones hold approximately 2%. Specimen: blood. The receptors were gathered from a human donor with ulcerative colitis or Crohn's disease, or a healthy co-twin of an affected twin (not recorded which).

The CDR3 reads CSASKLAGTDTQYF. This chain joins TRBV20-1 and TRBJ2-3; TCRdb's D call of TRBD2 is untestable without DNA. The CDR3 extends over 14 amino acids. Germline-derived CDR1 and CDR2 are DFQATT and SNEGSKA (reference sequence).

This chain links TRBV11-2 with TRBJ2-3; TCRdb lists TRBD2, though no DNA is available to test this call. The CDR3 is 14 amino acids. Germline assignment: CDR1 SGHAT and CDR2 FQNNGV. This CDR3 reads CASSFGTATDTQYF.

The chain is built from TRBV14 and TRBJ2-1; TCRdb selects TRBD2, and the lack of DNA leaves this call unchecked. CDR1 is SGHDN and CDR2 is FVKESK in the germline V gene. This CDR3 region has 12 residues. The CDR3 region is CASSPLAGEQFF.

This chain connects TRBV7-2 to TRBJ2-5. CDR3 length: 13 residues. Germline values: CDR1 SGHTA, CDR2 FQGNSA. The chain's CDR3 is CASSASILETQYF.

The V and J genes are TRBV12-3 or TRBV12-4 and TRBJ1-4; the TCRdb call, TRBD1, lacks DNA for checking. This CDR3 comprises 16 residues. The CDR3 reads CASRPTRRVRNEKLFF.

V usage is TRBV6-2 or TRBV6-3 and J usage is TRBJ2-1; TCRdb gives TRBD2 as the D gene, but with no DNA this cannot be confirmed. The CDR3 covers 13 residues. The germline CDR1 and CDR2 sequences are MNHEY and SVGEGT. The CDR3 region is CASSSGLANEQFF.

V is TRBV3-1 and J is TRBJ1-6. The CDR3 has 16 residues. CDR1 LGHDT and CDR2 YNNKEL come from the germline V gene (reference sequence). The CDR3 is CASSQGATSKNSPLHF.

V usage is TRBV7-6 and J usage is TRBJ1-4. The CDR3 spans 13 residues. Per the germline V gene, CDR1 is SGHVS and CDR2 is FNYEAQ. CDR3 residues: CASSVDWTEKLFF.

The V gene is TRBV6-5, the J gene TRBJ1-1. Germline lookup yields CDR1 MNHEY and CDR2 SVGAGI. The CDR3 has 16 amino acids. The CDR3 sequence: CASSYKSTRMNTEAFF.

The rearrangement uses TRBV12-3 or TRBV12-4 and TRBJ2-7; TCRdb's D call, TRBD1, is unchecked because there is no DNA. The CDR3 is made up of 13 amino acids. The CDR3 loop reads CASSPTGGGEQYF.

The chain joins TRBV5-1 to TRBJ2-2; TCRdb designates TRBD2, a call that cannot be tested without DNA. The CDR3 has 15 amino acids. The germline V gene encodes CDR1 SGHRS and CDR2 YFSETQ. The CDR3 sequence: CASSLKTGENGELFF. The full variable domain, completed using reference TRBV5-1 and TRBJ2-2, is KAGVTQTPRYLIKTRGQQVTLSCSPISGHRSVSWYQQTPGQGLQFLFEYFSETQRNKGNFPGRFSGRQFSNSRSEMNVSTLELGDSALYLCASSLKTGENGELFFGEGSRLTVL.

The CDR3 here is CSVEHRVSDYGYTF. The V gene is TRBV29-1, the J gene TRBJ1-2. The germline gives CDR1 SQVTM, CDR2 ANQGSEA. The CDR3 sequence is 14 residues long.

The V gene is TRBV20-1, the J gene TRBJ1-4; TCRdb proposes TRBD1, but this gene call is untestable without DNA. The CDR3 extends over 18 amino acids. The V gene's germline CDR1 is DFQATT and CDR2 SNEGSKA (reference sequence). This CDR3 reads CSARLTGGPPATNEKLFF.

V and J are TRBV7-8 and TRBJ2-3; TCRdb indicates TRBD1, and absent DNA this call remains unverified. This CDR3 comprises 18 residues. Germline V gives CDR1 SGHVS, CDR2 FQNEAQ. The CDR3 loop reads CASSPISLTGGLADTQYF. Complete variable domain (other parts from reference TRBV7-8 and TRBJ2-3): GAGVSQSPRYKVAKRGQDVALRCDPISGHVSLFWYQQALGQGPEFLTYFQNEAQLDKSGLPSDRFFAERPEGSVSTLKIQRTQQEDSAVYLCASSPISLTGGLADTQYFGPGTRLTVL.

This chain uses TRBV18 with TRBJ2-1. Germline CDR1 reads KGHSH; CDR2 reads LQKENI. The CDR3 is 17 amino acids. The CDR3 here is CASSPPTGVGIYNEQFF. Full variable domain (missing parts from reference TRBV18 and TRBJ2-1): NAGVMQNPRHLVRRRGQEARLRCSPMKGHSHVYWYRQLPEEGLKFMVYLQKENIIDESGMPKERFSAEFPKEGPSILRIQQVVRGDSAAYFCASSPPTGVGIYNEQFFGPGTRLTVL.

This chain links TRBV3-1 with TRBJ2-7; the D gene TCRdb calls, TRBD1, cannot be checked with no DNA. This CDR3 has 15 residues. Germline loops: CDR1 LGHDT, CDR2 YNNKEL (reference sequence). The CDR3 reads CASSQRGGSPYEQYF.

The chain combines TRBV5-4 with TRBJ2-5; TCRdb proposes TRBD1, but this gene call is untestable without DNA. Germline V gene sequence: CDR1 SGHNT, CDR2 YYREEE (reference sequence). This CDR3 is 14 amino acids long. The CDR3 protein is CASSTGKLAETQYF.

The genes are TRBV29-1 and TRBJ2-1; no DNA is available, so the TRBD1 call from TCRdb remains unchecked. The CDR3 length is 14 residues. Germline V gives CDR1 SQVTM, CDR2 ANQGSEA. CDR3 protein: CSGTGTGAWDEQFF.

The J gene is TRBJ1-1, the V gene TRBV11-2; there is no DNA to check the TCRdb D call of TRBD1. The CDR3 is made up of 17 amino acids. Per germline, CDR1 SGHAT and CDR2 FQNNGV. The CDR3 sequence: CASSLDVRGGLSTEAFF.

This sequence joins TRBV5-1 and TRBJ1-1; TCRdb's D call of TRBD1 is untestable without DNA. The CDR3 runs 13 residues. Germline loops: CDR1 SGHRS, CDR2 YFSETQ. The CDR3 here is CASSLDGGIEAFF.

This chain joins TRBV20-1 and TRBJ2-5; the TRBD1 assignment by TCRdb is unverifiable without DNA. The CDR3 extends over 13 amino acids. Germline CDR1 is DFQATT and CDR2 is SNEGSKA (reference sequence). The CDR3 region is CSARWDYRETQYF.

The rearrangement joins TRBV20-1 to TRBJ2-1; the TRBD1 assignment by TCRdb is unverifiable without DNA. In germline, CDR1 is DFQATT, CDR2 SNEGSKA (reference sequence). The CDR3 extends over 14 amino acids. The CDR3 region is CSARDWGSNNEQFF.

The chain couples TRBV12-3 or TRBV12-4 to TRBJ2-3; the TRBD1 assignment by TCRdb is unverifiable without DNA. The CDR3 sequence is 13 residues long. The CDR3 here is CASRAGKDRGLYF.

The chain's CDR3 is CASSQDLSSGSRETQYF. The V and J genes are TRBV3-1 and TRBJ2-5; with no DNA, the TCRdb D assignment of TRBD2 cannot be verified. The CDR3 is 17 amino acids. Germline V gives CDR1 LGHDT, CDR2 YNNKEL (reference sequence).

The J gene is TRBJ2-7, the V gene TRBV18; TCRdb calls TRBD2, which cannot be checked without DNA. The CDR3 is made up of 14 amino acids. Germline assignment: CDR1 KGHSH and CDR2 LQKENI. This CDR3 is CASSPSTSGTFTDF.

The rearrangement links TRBV28 to TRBJ1-1; the D gene TCRdb calls, TRBD1, cannot be checked with no DNA. Germline lookup yields CDR1 MDHEN and CDR2 SYDVKM. This CDR3 region has 13 residues. The CDR3: CASSSPSDTEAFF. Together with reference TRBV28 and TRBJ1-1, the CDR3 gives the full variable domain: DVKVTQSSRYLVKRTGEKVFLECVQDMDHENMFWYRQDPGLGLRLIYFSYDVKMKEKGDIPEGYSVSREKKERFSLILESASTNQTSMYLCASSSPSDTEAFFGQGTRLTVV.

The V and J genes are TRBV7-6 and TRBJ1-5. This CDR3 spans 15 amino acids. Germline V gene lookup returns CDR1 SGHVS and CDR2 FNYEAQ. CDR3 region: CASSPNRARNQPQHF.

This rearrangement joins TRBV12-3 or TRBV12-4 to TRBJ1-5. This CDR3 contains 12 residues. CDR3 in amino acids: CASSFIRGPQHF.

V gene TRBV24-1 combines with J gene TRBJ2-3; TCRdb names TRBD2, which stays unverified in the absence of DNA. The CDR3 consists of 16 residues. CDR1 and CDR2 (germline): KGHDR, SFDVKD. This CDR3 is CATSDPSGVLSGTQYF.

The rearrangement uses TRBV28 and TRBJ1-4; TCRdb lists TRBD1, though no DNA is available to test this call. Germline loops: CDR1 MDHEN, CDR2 SYDVKM. This CDR3 has 16 residues. The CDR3 is CASSTNVGGPNEKLFF.

The rearrangement joins TRBV4-1 to TRBJ1-1. CDR3 length equals 15 residues. CDR1 MGHRA and CDR2 YSYEKL come from the germline V gene. The CDR3 is CASSPLDSGGTEAFF.

The chain joins TRBV9 to TRBJ2-1; the TCRdb call, TRBD1, lacks DNA for checking. The CDR3 spans 14 residues. CDR1 is SGDLS, CDR2 YYNGEE, per germline. The CDR3 loop is CASSGRQGYNEQFF.